These 9 T cell receptor beta chains share one sample of origin, sequenced in a study of T cell repertoires in cytomegalovirus infection. TCRdb reprocessed the reads via MiXCR and lists one record per CDR3 protein. Among about 350,000 distinct CDR3 sequences, 34% were seen once, and the ten largest hold 13%. Their target antigens are unknown. Sequencing used cultured PBMCs, obtained from culture after CMV antigen stimulation. These receptors all come from a human donor in good health (CMV status not recorded). Some clones in this sample may be carry-over from other donors' samples.

In its sample, this clonotype was seen a few times. The chain employs TRBV7-2 and TRBJ2-6, with 8 nucleotides matching TRBD1. The V gene's germline CDR1 is SGHTA and CDR2 FQGNSA. With 1 base clipped from V and 0 bases from J, the junction kept 5 bases outside the gene matches. The CDR3 runs to 18 residues. In DNA form, the CDR3 reads TGTGCCAGCAGCTTAGTGACAGGGGCCAGCTCTGGGGCCAACGTCCTGACTTTC. This translates into CASSLVTGASSGANVLTF. Looking up the rest from reference TRBV7-2 and TRBJ2-6 gives the full variable domain: GAGVSQSPSNKVTEKGKDVELRCDPISGHTALYWYRQSLGQGLEFLIYFQGNSAPDKSGLPSDRFSAERTGGSVSTLTIQRTQQEDSAVYLCASSLVTGASSGANVLTFGAGSRLTVL.

This clonotype was counted between two and nine times. The V call is TRBV6-1, the J call TRBJ1-1; no clear D gene. V was pared by 7 bases and J by 1 base, with 7 bases between. This CDR3 comprises 12 residues. Germline CDR1 and CDR2: MNHNS and SASEGT. The CDR3 protein is CASNRANTEAFF. The CDR3 DNA reads as TGTGCCAGCAACAGAGCGAACACTGAAGCTTTCTTT.

The rearrangement joins TRBV6-2 or TRBV6-3 to TRBJ2-7, with 13 bases matching TRBD2. This CDR3 is built from 16 residues. In germline, CDR1 is MNHEY, CDR2 SVGEGT. The ends lost 6 bases at V and 2 bases at J; junction bases unmatched: 7. CDR3 region: CASRDRLAGGTYEQYF. The DNA for the CDR3 is TGTGCCAGCAGAGATAGACTAGCGGGGGGCACCTACGAGCAGTACTTC.

The chain carries TRBV12-3 or TRBV12-4 and TRBJ1-2; D is possibly TRBD1 (6 bases). CDR3 length: 13 residues. V dropped 2 bases and J dropped 3 bases, with 7 bases sitting between them. The CDR3 protein is CASSLYRDYGYTF. The CDR3 DNA reads TGTGCCAGCAGTTTATACAGGGACTATGGCTACACCTTC.

This clonotype has more than one count but fewer than ten. V gene TRBV9 combines with J gene TRBJ2-3, with D perhaps TRBD1 (6 bases). V gave up 0 bases and J gave up 2 bases, with 10 bases separating them. The germline gives CDR1 SGDLS, CDR2 YYNGEE. This CDR3 is 15 amino acids long. Written as DNA, the CDR3 is TGTGCCAGCAGCGTAGGGGGACATTACACAGATACGCAGTATTTT. Protein sequence: CASSVGGHYTDTQYF.

This clonotype was found a few times. The gene calls are TRBV7-8 and TRBJ1-1; D is undetermined. This CDR3 has 13 amino acids. V lost 7 bases and J 1 base, leaving 10 bases between the germline ends. Germline V gives CDR1 SGHVS, CDR2 FQNEAQ. The CDR3 DNA sequence: TGTGCCAGCATCTTTCGGGAGAACACTGAAGCTTTCTTT. Protein sequence: CASIFRENTEAFF.

The chain is built from TRBV10-2 and TRBJ2-1; perhaps D is TRBD1 or TRBD2 (5 bases each). Looked up from germline, CDR1 is WSHSY and CDR2 is SAAADI. V was cut by 7 bases and J by 5 bases, with 12 bases left in between. This CDR3 has 13 amino acids. This chain's CDR3 is CASIGTQNNEQFF. CDR3 DNA: TGCGCCAGCATTGGGACGCAAAACAATGAGCAGTTCTTC.

The chain joins TRBV12-3 or TRBV12-4 to TRBJ2-1; tentative D call: TRBD1 (7 bases). The CDR3 has 14 residues. The V end was cut by 8 bases, the J end by 4 bases, with 15 bases between. The CDR3 sequence: CASSGGTVYNEQFF. For the CDR3, the DNA is TGTGCCAGCTCTGGCGGGACAGTTTACAATGAGCAGTTCTTC.

J is TRBJ2-1 and V is TRBV23-1, with D perhaps matching TRBD1 (6 bases). TRBV23-1 is identified as an open reading frame with a role that is uncertain. CDR3 length: 17 amino acids. Trimming pared 3 bases from V and 6 bases from J, leaving 21 bases between. CDR3 nucleotide sequence: TGCGCCAGCAGTCAGAGGCAGGGGAGTATTGTCAGCAATGAGCAGTTCTTC. This sequence encodes CASSQRQGSIVSNEQFF.